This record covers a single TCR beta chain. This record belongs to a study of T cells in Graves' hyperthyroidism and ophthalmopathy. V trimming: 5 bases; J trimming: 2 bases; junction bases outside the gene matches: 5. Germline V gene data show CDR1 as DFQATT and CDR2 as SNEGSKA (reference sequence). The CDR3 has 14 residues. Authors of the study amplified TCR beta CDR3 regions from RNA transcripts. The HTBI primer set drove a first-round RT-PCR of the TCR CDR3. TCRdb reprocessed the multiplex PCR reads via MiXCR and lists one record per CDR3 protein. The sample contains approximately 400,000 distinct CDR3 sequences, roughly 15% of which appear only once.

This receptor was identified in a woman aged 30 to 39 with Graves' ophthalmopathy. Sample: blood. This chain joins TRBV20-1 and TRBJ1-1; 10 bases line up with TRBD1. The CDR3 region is CSADGTGENTEAFF. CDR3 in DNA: TGCAGTGCTGACGGGACAGGGGAAAACACTGAAGCTTTCTTT.